Ten or more counts support the clone carrying this TCR beta chain. The source of the sample is a study of breast tumors, draining lymph nodes, adjacent tissues. The CDR3 is 17 residues long. V was pared by 1 base and J by 1 base, with 4 bases of the junction left unmatched. CDR1 is MNHEY and CDR2 is SVGEGT in the germline V gene. In TCRdb, the multiplex PCR reads were re-called with MiXCR into one record per CDR3 protein. The sample shows 25,000 to 40,000 distinct CDR3 sequences, roughly 63% of them seen only once. The chain employs TRBV6-2 or TRBV6-3 and TRBJ1-5; 10 nucleotides align to TRBD1. Sequencing was carried out using breast tumor tissue. This sequence was found in a female donor with breast cancer. Some clones in this sample may be carry-over from other donors' samples. The CDR3 is CASSYLPGQGSNQPQHF. The DNA for the CDR3 is TGTGCCAGCAGTTACTTACCGGGACAGGGGAGCAATCAGCCCCAGCATTTT.